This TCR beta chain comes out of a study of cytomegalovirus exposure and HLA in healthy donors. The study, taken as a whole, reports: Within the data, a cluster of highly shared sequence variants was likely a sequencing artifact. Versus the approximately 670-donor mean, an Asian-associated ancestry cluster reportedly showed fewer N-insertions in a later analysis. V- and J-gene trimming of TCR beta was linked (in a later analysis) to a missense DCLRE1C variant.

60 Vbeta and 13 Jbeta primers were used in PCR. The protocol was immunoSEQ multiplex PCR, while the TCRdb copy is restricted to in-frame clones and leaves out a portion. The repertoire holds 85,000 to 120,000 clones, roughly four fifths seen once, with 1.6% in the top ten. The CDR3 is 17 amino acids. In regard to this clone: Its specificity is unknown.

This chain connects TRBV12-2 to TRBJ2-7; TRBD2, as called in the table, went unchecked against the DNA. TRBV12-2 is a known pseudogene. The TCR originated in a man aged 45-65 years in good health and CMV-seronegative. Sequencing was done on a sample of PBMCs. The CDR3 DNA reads TGTGCAAGTCGCTGTAGGGGGACTAGCGGGGGTGCCTACGAGCAGTACGTC. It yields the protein CASRCRGTSGGAYEQYV.